Listed here are 2 T cell receptor beta chains from one sample, sequenced in a study of Tregs in tolerant kidney transplant recipients. Generated by immunoSEQ multiplex PCR, the TCRdb table keeps only in-frame clones and is missing some. The table has about 66,000 clones, just under 95% seen once. Sample: CD8+ T cells from blood, taken before the transplant. The receptors were gathered from a human donor who received a combined kidney and bone marrow transplant.

The chain carries TRBV7-9 and TRBJ2-1; D might be TRBD2 (6 bases). Between the trimmed V and J ends, which lost 3 bases and 3 bases, there was a span of 12 bases. The germline V gene encodes CDR1 SEHNR and CDR2 FQNEAQ (reference sequence). This CDR3 spans 15 amino acids. In DNA form, the CDR3 reads TGTGCCAGCAGCTTCAATAGCGGAGGCTACAATGAGCAGTTCTTC. It codes for CASSFNSGGYNEQFF.

This chain connects TRBV10-3 to TRBJ1-1; D call uncertain. This CDR3 comprises 13 residues. V shed 8 bases and J shed 5 bases, with 15 bases lying between them. In germline, CDR1 is ENHRY, CDR2 SYGVKD. The CDR3 is CAIGGPPGTEAFF. CDR3 sequence (DNA): TGTGCCATCGGAGGACCCCCGGGGACTGAAGCTTTCTTT.